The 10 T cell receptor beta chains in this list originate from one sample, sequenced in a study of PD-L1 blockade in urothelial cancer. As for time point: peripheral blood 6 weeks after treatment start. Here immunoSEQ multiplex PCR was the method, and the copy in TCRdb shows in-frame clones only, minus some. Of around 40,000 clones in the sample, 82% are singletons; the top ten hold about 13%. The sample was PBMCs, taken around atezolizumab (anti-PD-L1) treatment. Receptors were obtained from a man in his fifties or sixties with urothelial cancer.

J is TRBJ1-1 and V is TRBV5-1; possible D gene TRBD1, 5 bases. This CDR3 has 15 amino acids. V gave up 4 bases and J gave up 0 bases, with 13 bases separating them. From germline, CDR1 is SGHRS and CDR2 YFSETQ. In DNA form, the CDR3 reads TGCGCCAGCAGCCCCCGGGGGACCATGAACACTGAAGCTTTCTTT. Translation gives CASSPRGTMNTEAFF.

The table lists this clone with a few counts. The CDR3 nucleotides read TGTGCCAGCAGTGAGCAGGGGCAGGGAAATCAGCCCCAGCATTTT. It is translated as CASSEQGQGNQPQHF. The chain employs TRBV6-1 and TRBJ1-5, with TRBD1 as a possible D gene (6 bases). V was trimmed by 3 bases and J by 4 bases, leaving 13 bases between them. Germline V gene lookup returns CDR1 MNHNS and CDR2 SASEGT. The CDR3 has 15 amino acids.

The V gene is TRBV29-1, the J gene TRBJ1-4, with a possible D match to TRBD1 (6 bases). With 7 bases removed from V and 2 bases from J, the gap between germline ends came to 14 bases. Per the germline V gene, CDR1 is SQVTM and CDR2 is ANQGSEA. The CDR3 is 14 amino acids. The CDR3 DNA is TGCAGCGCACAAAGGGGGGGCACTAATGAAAAACTGTTTTTT. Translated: CSAQRGGTNEKLFF.

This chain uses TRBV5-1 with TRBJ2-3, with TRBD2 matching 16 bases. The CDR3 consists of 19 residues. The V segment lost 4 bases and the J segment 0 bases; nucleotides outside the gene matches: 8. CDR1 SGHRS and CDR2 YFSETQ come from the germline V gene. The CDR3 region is CASSRGLAGGRASTDTQYF. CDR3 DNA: TGCGCCAGCAGCCGGGGACTAGCGGGAGGGCGGGCGAGCACAGATACGCAGTATTTT. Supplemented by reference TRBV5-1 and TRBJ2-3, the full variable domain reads KAGVTQTPRYLIKTRGQQVTLSCSPISGHRSVSWYQQTPGQGLQFLFEYFSETQRNKGNFPGRFSGRQFSNSRSEMNVSTLELGDSALYLCASSRGLAGGRASTDTQYFGPGTRLTVL.

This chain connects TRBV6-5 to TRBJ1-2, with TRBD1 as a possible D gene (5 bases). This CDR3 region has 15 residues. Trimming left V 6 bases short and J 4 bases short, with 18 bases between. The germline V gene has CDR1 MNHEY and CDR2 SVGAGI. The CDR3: CASSPGRGPTYGYTF. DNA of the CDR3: TGTGCCAGCAGCCCCGGGAGGGGACCCACCTATGGCTACACCTTC.

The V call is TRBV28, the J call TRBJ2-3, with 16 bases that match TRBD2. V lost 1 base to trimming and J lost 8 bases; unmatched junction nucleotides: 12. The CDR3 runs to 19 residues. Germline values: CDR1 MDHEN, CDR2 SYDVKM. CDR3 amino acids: CASSLLGGLAGGSSGTQYF. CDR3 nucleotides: TGTGCCAGCAGTTTATTAGGGGGACTAGCGGGAGGGTCATCCGGTACGCAGTATTTT.

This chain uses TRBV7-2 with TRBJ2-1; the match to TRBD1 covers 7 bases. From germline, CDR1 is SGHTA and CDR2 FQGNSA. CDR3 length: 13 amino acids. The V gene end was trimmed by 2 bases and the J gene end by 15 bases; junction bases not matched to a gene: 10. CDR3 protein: CASSLNYRDSPFF. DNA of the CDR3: TGTGCCAGCAGCTTAAACTACCGGGACAGCCCGTTCTTC.

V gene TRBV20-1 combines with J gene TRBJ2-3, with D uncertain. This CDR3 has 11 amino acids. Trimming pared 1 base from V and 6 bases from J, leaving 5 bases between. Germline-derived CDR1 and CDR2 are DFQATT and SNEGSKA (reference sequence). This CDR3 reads CSARVGDTQYF. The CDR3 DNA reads TGCAGTGCTAGAGTCGGGGATACGCAGTATTTT.

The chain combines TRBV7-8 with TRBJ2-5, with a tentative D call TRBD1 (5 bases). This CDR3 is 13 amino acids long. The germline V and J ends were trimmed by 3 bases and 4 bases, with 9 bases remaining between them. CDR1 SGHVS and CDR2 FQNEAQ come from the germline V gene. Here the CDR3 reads CASSFRGGETQYF. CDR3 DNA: TGTGCCAGCAGCTTTAGGGGCGGAGAGACCCAGTACTTC.

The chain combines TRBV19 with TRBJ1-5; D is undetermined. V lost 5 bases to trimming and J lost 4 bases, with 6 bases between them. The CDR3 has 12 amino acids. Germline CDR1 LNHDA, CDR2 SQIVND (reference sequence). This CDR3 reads CASSLVNQPQHF. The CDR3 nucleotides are TGTGCCAGTAGTCTTGTGAATCAGCCCCAGCATTTT.